The 24 T cell receptor beta chains presented below share a single source sample, sequenced in a study of molecular identifiers for immune sequencing clone quantification. TCRdb independently ran MiXCR on the PCR reads; one entry per CDR3 protein. The sample includes 15,000 to 20,000 distinct CDR3 sequences, about a fifth of them seen just once. The source material was naive CD8+ T cells from blood, with Jurkat cell RNA spiked in. Subset of the sample: FACS-sorted CD8+CD4-CCR7+CD45RA+ naive T cells. The receptors here all came from a human donor in good health. Some libraries in this study had Jurkat cell RNA spiked in.

Judged by abundance, this clonotype is medium-sized. This sequence joins TRBV4-3 and TRBJ2-1, with TRBD1 identical over 8 bases. The CDR3 covers 15 residues. Germline-derived CDR1 and CDR2 are LGHNA and YSLEER. V gave up 1 base and J gave up 4 bases; unmatched junction bases: 3. CDR3 region: CASSQGQGAYNEQFF. Here the CDR3 DNA reads TGCGCCAGCAGCCAAGGGCAGGGGGCGTACAATGAGCAGTTCTTC.

This clonotype ranks as medium-sized. The chain has TRBV27 and TRBJ1-5, with D tentatively TRBD1 (5 bases). Trimming cost V 6 bases and J 4 bases, with 10 bases left between them. Germline values: CDR1 MNHEY, CDR2 SMNVEV (reference sequence). The CDR3 length is 13 residues. CDR3: CASSSGFNQPQHF. CDR3 nucleotides: TGTGCCAGCAGCTCAGGGTTTAATCAGCCCCAGCATTTT.

This clonotype has only a few counts. This chain joins TRBV7-9 and TRBJ2-7, with a possible D match to TRBD1 (6 bases). The CDR3 consists of 15 residues. The ends were cut back, 2 bases at V and 3 bases at J, with 14 bases in the middle. Germline V lookup: CDR1 SEHNR, CDR2 FQNEAQ (reference sequence). Written as DNA, the CDR3 is TGTGCCAGCAGCTTAACATCTGGACAGAGCTACGAGCAGTACTTC. Protein sequence: CASSLTSGQSYEQYF.

This clonotype was counted at least ten times. The gene calls are TRBV19 and TRBJ2-7; tentative D call: TRBD1 (5 bases). The CDR3 is made up of 14 amino acids. The germline CDR1 and CDR2 sequences are LNHDA and SQIVND (reference sequence). V was cut by 3 bases and J by 3 bases, with 12 bases left in between. CDR3 amino acids: CASSMKGLGYEQYF. The DNA of the CDR3 is TGTGCCAGTAGTATGAAGGGGTTAGGCTACGAGCAGTACTTC.

This clonotype was picked up many times. V usage is TRBV3-1 and J usage is TRBJ1-2; D unresolved. Germline lookup yields CDR1 LGHDT and CDR2 YNNKEL (reference sequence). The CDR3 sequence is 13 residues long. Trimming removed 5 bases at V and 8 bases at J, with 15 bases between. CDR3: CASSYSTAIGYTF. DNA for the CDR3: TGTGCCAGCAGCTATTCGACTGCAATCGGCTACACCTTC.

This clonotype was counted at least ten times. The chain is built from TRBV7-8 and TRBJ1-2; possible D gene TRBD1, 6 bases. The CDR3 runs 14 residues. V was clipped by 0 bases and J by 7 bases, with 12 bases between them. CDR1 and CDR2 from the germline V gene are SGHVS and FQNEAQ. The CDR3 DNA is TGTGCCAGCAGCTTAGCGGAGGGGGGGGCTGGCTACACCTTC. Its protein is CASSLAEGGAGYTF.

This clonotype showed up many times. The J gene is TRBJ2-7, the V gene TRBV6-5, with D possibly matching TRBD1 (6 bases). V was clipped by 7 bases and J by 7 bases, with 17 bases between them. Germline CDR1 and CDR2: MNHEY and SVGAGI. The CDR3 extends over 13 amino acids. In DNA form, the CDR3 reads TGTGCCAGCACCCCACTTAGGGGGTATGAGCAGTACTTC. Translation: CASTPLRGYEQYF.

The V gene is TRBV29-1, the J gene TRBJ2-1; D tentatively reads TRBD1 or TRBD2 (7 bases each). The V end lost 4 bases, the J end lost 7 bases, and 20 bases lay between the germline ends. The CDR3 runs 15 residues. Germline V gives CDR1 SQVTM, CDR2 ANQGSEA. This CDR3 is CSVAGGGEASNEQFF. For the CDR3, the DNA is TGCAGCGTTGCAGGGGGGGGGGAGGCTAGTAATGAGCAGTTCTTC.

This clonotype was observed many times. The chain recombines TRBV19 with TRBJ2-1; TRBD2 agrees at 8 bases. CDR3 size: 11 residues. Looked up from germline, CDR1 is LNHDA and CDR2 is SQIVND (reference sequence). J was trimmed by 8 bases and V by 11 bases; bases with no gene match: 5. CDR3 sequence: CASSGGYEQFF. The CDR3 nucleotides are TGTGCCTCAAGCGGGGGCTATGAGCAGTTCTTC.

The J gene is TRBJ2-7, the V gene TRBV24-1; no reliable D call. The CDR3 extends over 13 amino acids. CDR1 and CDR2 from the germline V gene are KGHDR and SFDVKD. The germline V and J ends were trimmed by 6 bases and 9 bases, with 17 bases remaining between them. The DNA of the CDR3 is TGTGCCACCAGTCCGGGCTACTCCTACAGGCAGTACTTC. Its protein product is CATSPGYSYRQYF.

This clonotype was seen at least ten times. The chain joins TRBV12-3 or TRBV12-4 to TRBJ1-5; TRBD1 aligns across 7 bases. The CDR3 is made up of 17 amino acids. J gave up 0 bases and V 1 base, and 6 bases lay outside the gene matches. As DNA, the CDR3 is TGTGCCAGCAGTTTAGTGAAGGGACAGTATAGCAATCAGCCCCAGCATTTT. Its protein product is CASSLVKGQYSNQPQHF.

This clonotype was seen ten or more times. CDR3 coding DNA: TGCAGTGCTAGAGCCAATACAGGGGTGAATGAAAAACTGTTTTTT. The encoded protein is CSARANTGVNEKLFF. V usage is TRBV20-1 and J usage is TRBJ1-4; 7 nucleotides agree with TRBD1. The CDR3 runs 15 residues. V was clipped by 1 base and J by 5 bases; unmatched bases: 7. CDR1 is DFQATT and CDR2 is SNEGSKA in the germline V gene (reference sequence).

The table lists this clonotype with many counts. A read error may produce the germline difference seen at one junction end. The genes are TRBV13 and TRBJ1-5; weak D call: TRBD1 (5 bases). Looked up from germline, CDR1 is PRHDT and CDR2 is FYEKMQ (reference sequence). The CDR3 loop spans 17 amino acids. CDR3 sequence (DNA): TGTGCCAGCAGCATAGGTCTTCGGGGGACTGCCAATCAGCCCCAGCATTTT. Translated, it gives CASSIGLRGTANQPQHF.

This clonotype has a count of ten or more. The chain uses TRBV4-3 and TRBJ1-3, with a possible D match to TRBD1 (5 bases). In germline, CDR1 is LGHNA, CDR2 YSLEER. V lost 0 bases and J lost 7, with 13 bases in between. The CDR3 extends over 15 amino acids. CDR3 sequence (DNA): TGCGCCAGCAGCCAAGACTGGAACAGGTTTAACACCATATATTTT. This sequence encodes CASSQDWNRFNTIYF.

This clonotype was observed at least ten times. The CDR3, as DNA: TGTGCCAGCAGCTTAGAAGCTCCGCGACAGGGACATTATAGCAATCAGCCCCAGCATTTT. Amino acid sequence: CASSLEAPRQGHYSNQPQHF. This chain links TRBV7-9 with TRBJ1-5, with 7 bases matching TRBD1. The V segment lost 1 base and the J segment 0 bases; nucleotides outside the gene matches: 15. The germline V gene encodes CDR1 SEHNR and CDR2 FQNEAQ (reference sequence). There are 20 residues in the CDR3.

The chain combines TRBV11-1 with TRBJ2-4, with D unclear. The CDR3 loop spans 16 amino acids. Trimming pared 5 bases from V and 1 base from J, leaving 15 bases between. Germline loops: CDR1 SGHAT, CDR2 FQDESV (reference sequence). CDR3 coding DNA: TGTGCCAGCAGCCTGAGTGCTACGCTGGCCAAAAACATTCAGTACTTC. Translation: CASSLSATLAKNIQYF.

Ten or more counts support this clonotype. The chain is built from TRBV28 and TRBJ1-5, with D perhaps matching TRBD1 (6 bases). From germline, CDR1 is MDHEN and CDR2 SYDVKM. The V end was cut by 5 bases, the J end by 5 bases, with 16 bases between. The CDR3 covers 15 residues. DNA of the CDR3: TGTGCCAGCAGTCCCGCACGGGGGACATATCAGCCCCAGCATTTT. Its protein product is CASSPARGTYQPQHF.

The chain carries TRBV10-3 and TRBJ2-7; D may correspond to TRBD1 or TRBD2 (5 bases each). This CDR3 region has 15 residues. From germline, CDR1 is ENHRY and CDR2 SYGVKD. V lost 10 bases and J lost 0, with 19 bases in between. CDR3 sequence reads: CATRVPRDGSYEQYF. CDR3 nucleotides: TGTGCCACGCGAGTACCCCGGGACGGCTCCTACGAGCAGTACTTC.

This clonotype was seen only a few times. The rearrangement joins TRBV29-1 to TRBJ2-5; D might be TRBD1 or TRBD2, each matching 6 bases. This CDR3 has 14 amino acids. V was trimmed by 3 bases and J by 2 bases, leaving 13 bases between them. Germline CDR1 SQVTM, CDR2 ANQGSEA. CDR3 region: CSVEAGHIQETQYF. The DNA for the CDR3 is TGCAGCGTTGAGGCGGGACACATTCAAGAGACCCAGTACTTC.

There are many counts of this clonotype. The genes are TRBV7-2 and TRBJ2-5, with D maybe TRBD2 (5 bases). Looked up from germline, CDR1 is SGHTA and CDR2 is FQGNSA. This CDR3 spans 13 amino acids. Trimming left V 5 bases short and J 7 bases short, with 14 bases between. CDR3 DNA sequence: TGTGCCAGCAGCGCCACGGGGATCGCGACCCAGTACTTC. Translated, it gives CASSATGIATQYF.

This chain joins TRBV20-1 and TRBJ2-1; D is perhaps TRBD1 (6 bases). The CDR3 is made up of 11 amino acids. Trimming pared 5 bases from V and 9 bases from J, leaving 11 bases between. Germline V gene sequence: CDR1 DFQATT, CDR2 SNEGSKA (reference sequence). The CDR3 region has the DNA TGCAGTGCTGGAACAGGGCTTGAGCAGTTCTTC. It translates to CSAGTGLEQFF.

This clonotype appeared a few times. The chain recombines TRBV7-2 with TRBJ2-7; 14 nucleotides line up with TRBD2. This CDR3 region has 17 residues. Germline CDR1 reads SGHTA; CDR2 reads FQGNSA. V gave up 4 bases and J gave up 1 base; unmatched junction bases: 6. The CDR3 coding sequence is TGTGCCAGCAGCTCCCTTGGGACTAGCGGGAGATCCTACGAGCAGTACTTC. It is translated as CASSSLGTSGRSYEQYF.

The V and J genes are TRBV27 and TRBJ2-1; TRBD2 matches 8 bases. CDR1 is MNHEY, CDR2 SMNVEV, per germline (reference sequence). CDR3 length: 14 amino acids. V shed 2 bases and J 8 bases; nucleotides not matched to a gene: 5. CDR3 in amino acids: CASSLKREWDEQFF. As DNA, the CDR3 is TGTGCCAGCAGTTTAAAGCGGGAGTGGGATGAGCAGTTCTTC.

This rearrangement joins TRBV5-1 to TRBJ2-1; 9 bases align to TRBD1. Germline-derived CDR1 and CDR2 are SGHRS and YFSETQ. V was clipped by 2 bases and J by 7 bases; unmatched bases: 7. This CDR3 has 15 residues. CDR3: CASSFLTGGENEQFF. The CDR3 DNA sequence: TGCGCCAGCAGCTTTCTTACAGGGGGCGAGAATGAGCAGTTCTTC.